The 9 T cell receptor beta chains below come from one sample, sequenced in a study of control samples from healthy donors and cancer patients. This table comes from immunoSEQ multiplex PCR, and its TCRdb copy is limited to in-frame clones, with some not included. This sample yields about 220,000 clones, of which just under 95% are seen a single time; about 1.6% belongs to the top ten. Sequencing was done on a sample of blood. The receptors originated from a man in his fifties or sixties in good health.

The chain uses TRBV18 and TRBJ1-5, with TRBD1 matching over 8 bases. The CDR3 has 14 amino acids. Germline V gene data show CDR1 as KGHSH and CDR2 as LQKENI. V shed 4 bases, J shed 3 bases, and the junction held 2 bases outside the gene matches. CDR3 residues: CASSQTGDNQPQHF. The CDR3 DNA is TGTGCCAGCTCACAGACAGGGGACAATCAGCCCCAGCATTTT.

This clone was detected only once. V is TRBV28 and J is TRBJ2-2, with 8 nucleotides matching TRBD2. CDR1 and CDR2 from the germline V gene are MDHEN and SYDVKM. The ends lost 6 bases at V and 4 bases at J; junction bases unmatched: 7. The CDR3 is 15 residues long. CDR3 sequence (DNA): TGTGCCAGCAGCCCCGGACTAGCAGGCACCGGGGAGCTGTTTTTT. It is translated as CASSPGLAGTGELFF.

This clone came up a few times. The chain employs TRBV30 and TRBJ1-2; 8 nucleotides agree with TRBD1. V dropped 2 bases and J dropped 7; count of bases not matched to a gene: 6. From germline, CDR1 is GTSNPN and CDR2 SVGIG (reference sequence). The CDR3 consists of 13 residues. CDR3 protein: CAWSKDREFGYTF. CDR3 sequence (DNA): TGTGCCTGGAGTAAGGACAGGGAGTTTGGCTACACCTTC.

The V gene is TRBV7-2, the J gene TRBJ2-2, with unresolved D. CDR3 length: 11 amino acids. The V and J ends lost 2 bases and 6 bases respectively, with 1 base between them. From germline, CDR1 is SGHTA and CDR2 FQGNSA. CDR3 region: CASSLPGELFF. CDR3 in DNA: TGTGCCAGCAGCTTACCCGGGGAGCTGTTTTTT.

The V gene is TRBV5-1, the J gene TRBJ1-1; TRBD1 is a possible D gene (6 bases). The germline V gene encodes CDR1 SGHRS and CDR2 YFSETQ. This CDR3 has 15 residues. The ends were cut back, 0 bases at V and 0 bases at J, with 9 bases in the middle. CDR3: CASSLGTALNTEAFF. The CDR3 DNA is TGCGCCAGCAGCTTGGGGACAGCGTTGAACACTGAAGCTTTCTTT.

The CDR3 sequence: CATSRDAGLAGGFFADTQYF. DNA of the CDR3: TGTGCCACCAGCAGAGATGCTGGACTAGCGGGGGGGTTTTTCGCAGATACGCAGTATTTT. The chain joins TRBV15 to TRBJ2-3; TRBD2 agrees at 15 bases. Trimming at V came to 0 bases and at J to 4 bases, leaving 11 bases not matched to a gene. The CDR3 runs to 20 residues. Germline V gene lookup returns CDR1 LNHNV and CDR2 YYDKDF (reference sequence).

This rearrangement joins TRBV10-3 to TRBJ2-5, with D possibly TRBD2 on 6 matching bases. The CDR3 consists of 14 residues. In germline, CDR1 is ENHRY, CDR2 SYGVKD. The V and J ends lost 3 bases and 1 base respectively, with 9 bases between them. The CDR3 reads CAISDGGGQETQYF. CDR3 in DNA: TGTGCCATCAGTGACGGGGGAGGCCAAGAGACCCAGTACTTC.

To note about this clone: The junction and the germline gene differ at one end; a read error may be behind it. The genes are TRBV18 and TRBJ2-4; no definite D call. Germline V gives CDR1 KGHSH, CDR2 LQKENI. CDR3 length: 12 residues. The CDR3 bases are TGTGCCAGCTCACGAGATGGACGTTCTCCCAACTTC. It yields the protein CASSRDGRSPNF.

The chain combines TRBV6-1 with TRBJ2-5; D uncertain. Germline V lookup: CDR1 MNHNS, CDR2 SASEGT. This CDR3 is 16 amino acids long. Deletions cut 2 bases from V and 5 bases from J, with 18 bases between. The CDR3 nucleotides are TGTGCCAGCAGTGAACTGGTTCGGGTAGTTAGTGAGACCCAGTACTTC. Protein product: CASSELVRVVSETQYF.